These T cell receptor beta chains were read from a single sample in a study of control samples from healthy donors and cancer patients. TCRdb's copy holds only in-frame clones and misses some; the assay was immunoSEQ multiplex PCR. The sample carries about 94,000 clones, around nine tenths recorded once. What was sequenced was blood. The receptors here all came from a woman between 18 and 29 years old in good health. Both conserved end residues are part of each CDR3. The D gene is left open where the match is weak. Expanded clones are given a class, and other clones once, few, many or no size at all.

TRBV5-1,14,-,-,TRBJ2-3,TGCGCCAGCAGCTTAGGCGATGGCACAGATACGCAGTATTTT,CASSLGDGTDTQYF
TRBV5-1,13,TRBD1,-,TRBJ2-7,TGCGCCAGCAGCACCAGACAGGGGTGGGAGCAGTACTTC,CASSTRQGWEQYF
TRBV19,15,-,-,TRBJ2-5,TGTGCCAGTAAGGTCCGCGGGGCCTTCCAAGAGACCCAGTACTTC,CASKVRGAFQETQYF
TRBV27,14,-,-,TRBJ1-1,TGTGCCACCTCGCGGGCAGGGGAGACCACTGAAGCTTTCTTT,CATSRAGETTEAFF
TRBV11-2,12,-,-,TRBJ2-7,TGTGCCAGCAGCTTAGATCGTTACGAGCAGTACTTC,CASSLDRYEQYF
TRBV10-3,13,TRBD2,-,TRBJ2-1,TGTGCCATCAGTCAGCGGGGGAAAAATGAGCAGTTCTTC,CAISQRGKNEQFF
TRBV13,16,TRBD1,-,TRBJ1-2,TGTGCCAGCAGTCCCATTGGGGACAGTACCCCCCATGGCTACACCTTC,CASSPIGDSTPHGYTF
TRBV6-5,15,TRBD1,-,TRBJ1-2,TGTGCCAGCAGATCCCTGGGGGGACAGGCGGGAGGCTACACCTTC,CASRSLGGQAGGYTF
TRBV13,14,-,-,TRBJ2-7,TGTGCCAGCAGCCTTCCGTTCCAGGACGGCGAGCAGTACTTC,CASSLPFQDGEQYF
TRBV5-1,14,-,-,TRBJ2-7,TGCGCCAGCAGCTTGGAGGGTATACCCTACGAGCAGTACTTC,CASSLEGIPYEQYF
TRBV6-4,15,TRBD2,-,TRBJ2-3,TGTGCCAGCAGTGTCGGGGGGTCGGGCACAGATACGCAGTATTTT,CASSVGGSGTDTQYF
TRBV5-4,13,TRBD1,-,TRBJ1-4,TGTGCCAGCACCGGACAGGGAGATGAAAAACTGTTTTTT,CASTGQGDEKLFF
TRBV21-1,18,-,-,TRBJ1-5,TGTGCCAGCAGCAAACCGGAAAGGGGTAGCAGGGTAGACCAGCCCCAGCATTTT,CASSKPERGSRVDQPQHF
TRBV6-4,13,-,-,TRBJ2-2,TGTGCCAGCAGTCGGGGGACGACCGGGGAGCTGTTTTTT,CASSRGTTGELFF
TRBV18,16,-,-,TRBJ2-1,TGTGCCAGCTCACCACGGTTGGGGACGAGCTTCGCTGAGCAGTTCTTC,CASSPRLGTSFAEQFF
TRBV11-2,15,TRBD2,-,TRBJ2-1,TGTGCCAGCAGACCAAGCGGGGGGGCCGGAAATGAGCAGTTCTTC,CASRPSGGAGNEQFF
TRBV11-2,14,-,-,TRBJ2-1,TGTGCCAGCAGCCTTGGGGTAGGAGGTGCTGAGCAGTTCTTC,CASSLGVGGAEQFF
TRBV27,19,TRBD1,once,TRBJ2-2,TGTGCCAGCAGTTTATTCGGTTTTGCAGGCAGGGGGCTCTCCGGGGAGCTGTTTTTT,CASSLFGFAGRGLSGELFF
TRBV11-1,15,TRBD2,-,TRBJ2-3,TGTGCCAGCAGCTCCGCGCCGGGGGGAACAGATACGCAGTATTTT,CASSSAPGGTDTQYF
TRBV10-2,15,-,-,TRBJ1-2,TGCGCCAGCAGTGAGACCCCGACAGGTAGTGGTGGCTACACCTTC,CASSETPTGSGGYTF
TRBV19,15,-,-,TRBJ1-1,TGTGCCAGTAGTAAAACGCAGGGGACGAACACTGAAGCTTTCTTT,CASSKTQGTNTEAFF
TRBV9,14,TRBD1,once,TRBJ1-1,TGTGCCAGCAGCGTAGGGACAGGAAACACTGAAGCTTTCTTT,CASSVGTGNTEAFF
TRBV27,13,-,few,TRBJ1-5,TGTGCCAGCAGTTGGCAGGGCAATCAGCCCCAGCATTTT,CASSWQGNQPQHF
TRBV3-1/TRBV3-2,15,-,-,TRBJ1-2,TGTGCCAGCAGCCAAAGGACCCACAGGCACTATGGCTACACCTTC,CASSQRTHRHYGYTF